The 20 T cell receptor beta chains listed next were all sequenced from one sample in a study of blood T cell repertoires in COVID-19. The repertoire was sequenced with immunoSEQ multiplex PCR; TCRdb's copy has only in-frame clones and lacks some. The sample yields about 240,000 clones, about 89% seen once. Input material: PBMCs or T cells enriched from blood (not recorded which). These TCRs come from a woman aged 25 to 45 who had recovered from COVID-19.

This chain connects TRBV4-3 to TRBJ1-2; the match to TRBD1 covers 8 bases. With V trimmed by 4 bases and J by 1 base, 8 bases remained unmatched. This CDR3 spans 16 amino acids. CDR1 and CDR2 from the germline V gene are LGHNA and YSLEER. CDR3 DNA: TGCGCCAGCAGCCCGGTTCAGACAGGGGTTAACTATGGCTACACCTTC. This sequence encodes CASSPVQTGVNYGYTF.

This clone showed up just once. The rearrangement uses TRBV7-9 and TRBJ1-1, with TRBD1 as a possible D gene (6 bases). Germline-derived CDR1 and CDR2 are SEHNR and FQNEAQ (reference sequence). The CDR3 is 13 residues long. V dropped 8 bases and J dropped 2 bases, with 12 bases sitting between them. The chain's CDR3 is CASLWGGNTEAFF. CDR3 in DNA: TGTGCCAGCCTCTGGGGGGGCAACACTGAAGCTTTCTTT.

The J gene is TRBJ2-3, the V gene TRBV18; 11 nucleotides line up with TRBD2. This CDR3 comprises 19 residues. Germline V gene data show CDR1 as KGHSH and CDR2 as LQKENI. Trimming cost V 6 bases and J 0 bases; bases outside gene matches: 14. The CDR3 loop reads CASSPRLLAGGPSTDTQYF. The CDR3 region has the DNA TGTGCCAGCTCCCCCCGGCTCCTAGCGGGAGGACCCAGCACAGATACGCAGTATTTT.

This rearrangement joins TRBV18 to TRBJ1-4; D remains unclear. CDR3 size: 14 residues. Trimming shortened V by 6 bases and J by 8 bases, and 16 bases separated the two germline ends. CDR1 is KGHSH and CDR2 is LQKENI in the germline V gene. CDR3: CASSITPSIEKLFF. Here the CDR3 DNA reads TGTGCCAGCTCTATTACCCCGAGTATCGAAAAACTGTTTTTT.

This sequence joins TRBV19 and TRBJ2-1; the D gene is possibly TRBD1 (6 bases). The CDR3 is made up of 15 amino acids. Germline V CDR1 and CDR2: LNHDA, SQIVND (reference sequence). The V and J ends lost 2 bases and 0 bases respectively, with 8 bases between them. CDR3 sequence (DNA): TGTGCCAGTAGTATAACAGGGAGCTCCTACAATGAGCAGTTCTTC. This encodes CASSITGSSYNEQFF. Complete variable domain (other parts from reference TRBV19 and TRBJ2-1): DGGITQSPKYLFRKEGQNVTLSCEQNLNHDAMYWYRQDPGQGLRLIYYSQIVNDFQKGDIAEGYSVSREKKESFPLTVTSAQKNPTAFYLCASSITGSSYNEQFFGPGTRLTVL.

This clone is a singleton in its sample. The chain has TRBV5-1 and TRBJ2-3; possible D gene TRBD2, 6 bases. Deletions cut 0 bases from V and 6 bases from J, with 14 bases between. Germline CDR1 and CDR2: SGHRS and YFSETQ. CDR3 length equals 15 residues. DNA for the CDR3: TGCGCCAGCAGCTTGGAGCGGGCCCCGGGCGATACGCAGTATTTT. Translating it yields CASSLERAPGDTQYF.

The chain is built from TRBV4-2 and TRBJ2-1; D is undetermined. V lost 0 bases and J lost 4, with 10 bases in between. CDR3 size: 15 residues. The germline V gene encodes CDR1 LGHNA and CDR2 YNFKEQ. CDR3 coding DNA: TGTGCCAGCAGCCAAGAGGCCGCGGAGTACAATGAGCAGTTCTTC. Translation gives CASSQEAAEYNEQFF.

The CDR3 DNA is TGTGCCAGCTCACCCCTCCTAGGGCGGGAGATCTCGGGTGAGCAGTTCTTC. Its translation is CASSPLLGREISGEQFF. The chain combines TRBV18 with TRBJ2-1, with 7 bases lining up with TRBD2. The CDR3 sequence is 17 residues long. V dropped 3 bases and J dropped 9; count of bases not matched to a gene: 17. Germline-derived CDR1 and CDR2 are KGHSH and LQKENI.

The chain carries TRBV7-2 and TRBJ1-1; D is unresolved. This CDR3 has 16 residues. V dropped 4 bases and J dropped 1 base, with 16 bases sitting between them. Germline V lookup: CDR1 SGHTA, CDR2 FQGNSA. DNA for the CDR3: TGTGCCAGCAGCTCCTTATCTGGGCAGGCGAACACTGAAGCTTTCTTT. Translated, it gives CASSSLSGQANTEAFF.

The rearrangement joins TRBV27 to TRBJ2-5; 9 bases map to TRBD2. The germline V gene has CDR1 MNHEY and CDR2 SMNVEV (reference sequence). CDR3 length: 16 amino acids. The trim removed 3 bases at V and 1 base at J, leaving 6 bases unmatched. CDR3 nucleotide sequence: TGTGCCAGCAGTTTGTTTAGCGGGAGTCCCCAAGAGACCCAGTACTTC. It codes for CASSLFSGSPQETQYF.

The J gene is TRBJ2-1, the V gene TRBV10-3; 8 bases are a match to TRBD1. This CDR3 is built from 15 residues. Looked up from germline, CDR1 is ENHRY and CDR2 is SYGVKD. V was clipped by 2 bases and J by 2 bases; unmatched bases: 2. CDR3 DNA: TGTGCCATCAGTGAGGACAGGGGTGCCTACAATGAGCAGTTCTTC. As protein: CAISEDRGAYNEQFF.

This chain joins TRBV4-2 and TRBJ1-1; D is ambiguous. This CDR3 region has 15 residues. V gave up 1 base and J gave up 4 bases, with 13 bases separating them. Germline lookup yields CDR1 LGHNA and CDR2 YNFKEQ. CDR3 nucleotide sequence: TGTGCCAGCAGCCAAGGAATAGCCTCGGGCACTGAAGCTTTCTTT. Translation gives CASSQGIASGTEAFF.

This clone appeared once. The chain employs TRBV5-1 and TRBJ1-5; weak D call: TRBD1 (6 bases). V was clipped by 0 bases and J by 2 bases, with 15 bases between them. This CDR3 has 17 amino acids. Germline V gene data show CDR1 as SGHRS and CDR2 as YFSETQ. CDR3 sequence (DNA): TGCGCCAGCAGCTTGGAACCCACAGGGTCTGGCAATCAGCCCCAGCATTTT. It is translated as CASSLEPTGSGNQPQHF. Full variable domain (outside the CDR3, taken from reference TRBV5-1 and TRBJ1-5): KAGVTQTPRYLIKTRGQQVTLSCSPISGHRSVSWYQQTPGQGLQFLFEYFSETQRNKGNFPGRFSGRQFSNSRSEMNVSTLELGDSALYLCASSLEPTGSGNQPQHFGDGTRLSIL.

This clone has more than one count but fewer than ten. The chain employs TRBV28 and TRBJ1-1; the D gene is possibly TRBD1 (6 bases). Between the trimmed V and J ends, which lost 6 bases and 6 bases, there was a span of 11 bases. The CDR3 has 12 amino acids. From germline, CDR1 is MDHEN and CDR2 SYDVKM. The CDR3 DNA follows: TGTGCCAGCAGCCGCCCAGGGGCTGAAGCTTTCTTT. This translates into CASSRPGAEAFF.

To note about this clone: Other DNA sequences in this sample translate to the same CDR3. The chain couples TRBV9 to TRBJ1-4; no clear D. Trimming left V 0 bases short and J 5 bases short, with 8 bases between. The CDR3 runs 14 residues. The germline V gene encodes CDR1 SGDLS and CDR2 YYNGEE. The CDR3: CASSVGVQNEKLFF. CDR3 coding DNA: TGTGCCAGCAGCGTAGGCGTCCAAAATGAAAAACTGTTTTTT.

The chain joins TRBV28 to TRBJ1-1; D is unresolved. The V end lost 6 bases, the J end lost 1 base, and 6 bases lay between the germline ends. The CDR3 runs to 12 residues. Looked up from germline, CDR1 is MDHEN and CDR2 is SYDVKM. CDR3 protein: CASRRPNTEAFF. The CDR3 nucleotides are TGTGCCAGCAGGCGGCCGAACACTGAAGCTTTCTTT.

The chain carries TRBV9 and TRBJ2-7, with TRBD2 identical over 7 bases. CDR1 is SGDLS and CDR2 is YYNGEE in the germline V gene. The CDR3 has 14 amino acids. The trim removed 3 bases at V and 0 bases at J, leaving 3 bases unmatched. The CDR3 loop is CASSGGLNSYEQYF. CDR3 sequence (DNA): TGTGCCAGCAGCGGGGGACTAAACTCCTACGAGCAGTACTTC. Variable domain in full (rest from reference TRBV9 and TRBJ2-7): DSGVTQTPKHLITATGQRVTLRCSPRSGDLSVYWYQQSLDQGLQFLIQYYNGEERAKGNILERFSAQQFPDLHSELNLSSLELGDSALYFCASSGGLNSYEQYFGPGTRLTVT.

The genes are TRBV28 and TRBJ2-3, with 8 positions matching TRBD1. Germline lookup yields CDR1 MDHEN and CDR2 SYDVKM. J was trimmed by 7 bases and V by 7 bases; bases with no gene match: 7. The CDR3 length is 13 residues. The CDR3 sequence is CASIITGGNTQYF. The CDR3 bases are TGTGCCAGCATCATCACAGGGGGAAATACGCAGTATTTT.

The chain employs TRBV7-2 and TRBJ1-5; D not certain. The CDR3 contains 15 residues. CDR1 is SGHTA and CDR2 is FQGNSA in the germline V gene. V was pared by 2 bases and J by 0 bases, with 8 bases between. The chain's CDR3 is CASSLYSISNQPQHF. The CDR3 DNA sequence: TGTGCCAGCAGCTTATACAGTATTAGCAATCAGCCCCAGCATTTT.

The chain links TRBV28 to TRBJ2-1; D is undetermined. The length of the CDR3 is 14 residues. The V gene's germline CDR1 is MDHEN and CDR2 SYDVKM. V dropped 7 bases and J dropped 5 bases, with 15 bases sitting between them. This chain's CDR3 is CASIPSPGNNEQFF. The CDR3 DNA sequence: TGTGCCAGCATTCCCAGTCCGGGTAACAATGAGCAGTTCTTC.